A single sample gave rise to the 23 T cell receptor beta chains below, sequenced in a study of T-cell reconstitution after alpha-beta-depleted transplantation in children. The TCRbeta library incorporated unique molecular identifiers. TCRdb used MiXCR to reprocess the PCR reads, holding one entry per CDR3 protein. The sample has some 460,000 distinct CDR3 sequences, around 15% seen once. The sequenced sample was PBMCs, mostly from graft donor cells, obtained 360 days after TCRalphabeta/CD19-depleted stem cell transplant. These TCRs come from a boy younger than two who had a stem cell transplant for Wiskott-Aldrich syndrome, so the T cells may come from the graft donor.

The chain has TRBV5-1 and TRBJ2-2; TRBD2 is a possible D gene (6 bases). The germline V gene encodes CDR1 SGHRS and CDR2 YFSETQ. V lost 8 bases and J lost 3, with 20 bases in between. The CDR3 contains 16 residues. This chain's CDR3 is CASSHIAALYTGELFF. In DNA, the CDR3 is TGCGCCAGTAGTCATATAGCGGCCCTTTACACCGGGGAGCTGTTTTTT. Full variable domain (outside the CDR3, taken from reference TRBV5-1 and TRBJ2-2): KAGVTQTPRYLIKTRGQQVTLSCSPISGHRSVSWYQQTPGQGLQFLFEYFSETQRNKGNFPGRFSGRQFSNSRSEMNVSTLELGDSALYLCASSHIAALYTGELFFGEGSRLTVL.

This clonotype has just one count. V usage is TRBV20-1 and J usage is TRBJ2-5; D call uncertain. Germline lookup yields CDR1 DFQATT and CDR2 SNEGSKA (reference sequence). Trimming took off 0 bases at V and 5 bases at J, with 16 bases between the two ends. The length of the CDR3 is 15 residues. CDR3 sequence (DNA): TGCAGTGCTAGAGATCTCCATAGGACGACGGAGACCCAGTACTTC. This codes for CSARDLHRTTETQYF.

The chain links TRBV5-1 to TRBJ2-1; 9 bases are a match to TRBD2. The V gene's germline CDR1 is SGHRS and CDR2 YFSETQ. The CDR3 sequence is 16 residues long. V shed 1 base and J 5 bases; nucleotides not matched to a gene: 7. The CDR3 coding sequence is TGCGCCAGCAGCTTGCTTGCGGGGGGGCTCCACAATGAGCAGTTCTTC. Protein sequence: CASSLLAGGLHNEQFF.

The chain combines TRBV3-1 with TRBJ2-7; no reliable D call. The CDR3 consists of 15 residues. Germline V gene sequence: CDR1 LGHDT, CDR2 YNNKEL (reference sequence). Between the trimmed V and J ends, which lost 4 bases and 0 bases, there was a span of 13 bases. The CDR3 sequence is CASSRKVSSSYEQYF. The CDR3 DNA sequence: TGTGCCAGCAGCCGTAAGGTATCCAGCTCCTACGAGCAGTACTTC.

This clonotype turned up a few times. The V call is TRBV14, the J call TRBJ2-7; 9 bases are a match to TRBD1. CDR3 size: 15 residues. The germline V gene encodes CDR1 SGHDN and CDR2 FVKESK. V shed 3 bases and J 3 bases; nucleotides not matched to a gene: 6. The CDR3 DNA reads as TGTGCCAGCAGCCACCCGGGACAGGGCCTCTACGAGCAGTACTTC. Protein product: CASSHPGQGLYEQYF.

The chain employs TRBV24-1 and TRBJ2-1; TRBD2 might be the D (6 bases). V dropped 6 bases and J dropped 4 bases, with 9 bases sitting between them. Per germline, CDR1 KGHDR and CDR2 SFDVKD. The CDR3 is 13 amino acids. The CDR3 DNA reads as TGTGCCACCAGTAGCGGGCCTTACAATGAGCAGTTCTTC. Amino acid sequence: CATSSGPYNEQFF.

This clonotype has just a few counts. The chain links TRBV6-2 or TRBV6-3 to TRBJ2-1, with TRBD1 as a possible D gene (6 bases). This CDR3 contains 13 residues. Between the trimmed V and J ends, which lost 5 bases and 6 bases, there was a span of 11 bases. CDR1 is MNHEY, CDR2 SVGEGT, per germline. The CDR3 bases are TGTGCCAGCAGTACGGAACAGGGCAATGAGCAGTTCTTC. Residues: CASSTEQGNEQFF.

The chain uses TRBV5-1 and TRBJ2-5, with 14 bases matching TRBD2. CDR1 and CDR2 from the germline V gene are SGHRS and YFSETQ. CDR3 length: 18 amino acids. J lost 3 bases, V lost 0 bases, and 7 bases had no gene match. The CDR3: CASSLGLAGGGREETQYF. The CDR3 DNA is TGCGCCAGCAGCTTGGGACTAGCGGGAGGGGGACGAGAAGAGACCCAGTACTTC.

The chain uses TRBV3-1 and TRBJ2-7; D may be TRBD1 or TRBD2 (6 bases each). Trimming stripped 4 bases from V and 0 bases from J, with 16 bases between. CDR3 length equals 16 residues. The V gene's germline CDR1 is LGHDT and CDR2 YNNKEL (reference sequence). CDR3 nucleotide sequence: TGTGCCAGCAGCCCGAGAGGGGGGATTTCCTCCTACGAGCAGTACTTC. Encoded protein: CASSPRGGISSYEQYF.

The chain recombines TRBV7-6 with TRBJ2-1, with D perhaps matching TRBD2 (6 bases). Trimming removed 5 bases from V and 5 bases from J, with 16 bases in between. The germline CDR1 and CDR2 sequences are SGHVS and FNYEAQ. This CDR3 comprises 15 residues. CDR3 sequence: CASSRGTPGDNEQFF. The CDR3 nucleotides are TGTGCCAGCAGCCGAGGGACTCCCGGAGACAATGAGCAGTTCTTC.

J is TRBJ2-5 and V is TRBV3-1, with 8 bases identical to TRBD1. Germline V gene data show CDR1 as LGHDT and CDR2 as YNNKEL (reference sequence). The V segment lost 4 bases and the J segment 4 bases; nucleotides outside the gene matches: 11. The CDR3 totals 16 residues. This CDR3 is CASSRLWAGGGETQYF. Written as DNA, the CDR3 is TGTGCCAGCAGCCGGCTATGGGCAGGGGGCGGAGAGACCCAGTACTTC.

This clonotype was seen a few times. The V call is TRBV5-1, the J call TRBJ2-7; TRBD2 might be the D (6 bases). The V and J ends lost 4 bases and 3 bases respectively, with 17 bases between them. CDR1 is SGHRS and CDR2 is YFSETQ in the germline V gene. CDR3 length: 15 residues. CDR3 sequence: CASSPSGTRFYEQYF. CDR3 nucleotide sequence: TGCGCCAGCAGCCCCTCCGGGACTCGATTCTACGAGCAGTACTTC.

The chain is built from TRBV20-1 and TRBJ2-3; 8 nucleotides agree with TRBD1. The CDR3 has 14 amino acids. V trimming: 5 bases; J trimming: 2 bases; junction bases outside the gene matches: 6. Germline V gives CDR1 DFQATT, CDR2 SNEGSKA (reference sequence). CDR3 bases: TGCAGTGCTTCCGGACAGGGAGTCACAGATACGCAGTATTTT. It yields the protein CSASGQGVTDTQYF.

The chain couples TRBV28 to TRBJ2-3, with TRBD1 matching over 7 bases. From germline, CDR1 is MDHEN and CDR2 SYDVKM. With 3 bases clipped from V and 4 bases from J, the junction kept 7 bases outside the gene matches. This CDR3 spans 15 amino acids. The CDR3 nucleotides are TGTGCCAGCAGTTTTGTAGGGACAGACGCAGATACGCAGTATTTT. Residues: CASSFVGTDADTQYF.

This clonotype was observed at least ten times. The chain is built from TRBV5-1 and TRBJ2-3; 9 bases map to TRBD2. J lost 4 bases, V lost 4 bases, and 10 bases had no gene match. The germline V gene encodes CDR1 SGHRS and CDR2 YFSETQ. The CDR3 covers 16 residues. The CDR3 here is CASSRLAGRGPDTQYF. Here the CDR3 DNA reads TGCGCCAGCAGCCGCCTAGCGGGAAGGGGCCCAGATACGCAGTATTTT.

Note on this clonotype: This may be a read error: a much more frequent sequence differs by one nucleotide. The rearrangement uses TRBV24-1 and TRBJ2-1; D gene ambiguous. Trimming took off 5 bases at V and 0 bases at J, with 4 bases between the two ends. The CDR3 has 13 residues. Germline values: CDR1 KGHDR, CDR2 SFDVKD. In nucleotides, the CDR3 is TGTGCCACCAGTGCGAGCTCCTACAATGAGCAGTTCTTC. It specifies CATSASSYNEQFF.

This clonotype was seen only a few times. This chain connects TRBV7-2 to TRBJ2-3, with 8 nucleotides matching TRBD2. Germline values: CDR1 SGHTA, CDR2 FQGNSA. The trim removed 1 base at V and 7 bases at J, leaving 7 bases unmatched. The CDR3 consists of 15 residues. CDR3 nucleotides: TGTGCCAGCAGCTTAGTTGGCGGGAGGCGAAATACGCAGTATTTT. Translating it yields CASSLVGGRRNTQYF.

The CDR3 loop reads CASSATEEAFF. The CDR3 nucleotides are TGTGCCAGCAGCGCGACCGAAGAAGCTTTCTTT. J is TRBJ1-1 and V is TRBV7-9, with D unresolved. Germline CDR1 is SEHNR and CDR2 is FQNEAQ (reference sequence). The CDR3 has 11 residues. V was pared by 5 bases and J by 8 bases, with 9 bases between.

This clonotype was counted a single time. The rearrangement uses TRBV7-8 and TRBJ2-1, with D perhaps matching TRBD1 or TRBD2 (6 bases each). Germline V gene lookup returns CDR1 SGHVS and CDR2 FQNEAQ. Trimming removed 7 bases from V and 8 bases from J, with 15 bases in between. This CDR3 has 13 residues. In nucleotides, the CDR3 is TGTGCCAGCACCCGTGGGGGGCACGATGAGCAGTTCTTC. Encoded protein: CASTRGGHDEQFF.

The V call is TRBV10-3, the J call TRBJ2-1; no clear D gene. V was clipped by 10 bases and J by 5 bases, with 9 bases between them. This CDR3 comprises 11 residues. The germline V gene encodes CDR1 ENHRY and CDR2 SYGVKD. The CDR3 DNA reads as TGTGCCACCGTTCTGAACAATGAGCAGTTCTTC. It translates to CATVLNNEQFF.

This clonotype was detected only a few times. This chain joins TRBV11-1 and TRBJ2-3; tentative D call: TRBD2 (5 bases). Germline-derived CDR1 and CDR2 are SGHAT and FQDESV (reference sequence). V was cut by 5 bases and J by 4 bases, with 13 bases left in between. The CDR3 is made up of 14 amino acids. For the CDR3, the DNA is TGTGCCAGCAGCCCAGTCGTGAGGGCAGATACGCAGTATTTT. This gives the protein CASSPVVRADTQYF. The full variable domain, rest sourced from reference TRBV11-1 and TRBJ2-3, is EAEVAQSPRYKITEKSQAVAFWCDPISGHATLYWYRQILGQGPELLVQFQDESVVDDSQLPKDRFSAERLKGVDSTLKIQPAELGDSAMYLCASSPVVRADTQYFGPGTRLTVL.

The V gene is TRBV20-1, the J gene TRBJ2-3; 10 bases agree with TRBD1. CDR3 length equals 17 residues. Germline trimming cut 0 bases from V and 0 bases from J; bases unmatched to any gene: 6. Germline V gene lookup returns CDR1 DFQATT and CDR2 SNEGSKA (reference sequence). Written as DNA, the CDR3 is TGCAGTGCTAGAGATCCGGGGGGACAGGGGAGCACAGATACGCAGTATTTT. It is translated as CSARDPGGQGSTDTQYF.

This clonotype has only a few counts. CDR3 amino acids: CASSFSGGHSYEQYF. Here the CDR3 DNA reads TGCGCCAGCAGCTTTAGCGGGGGGCACTCCTACGAGCAGTACTTC. The V and J genes are TRBV5-1 and TRBJ2-7, with 10 positions matching TRBD2. In germline, CDR1 is SGHRS, CDR2 YFSETQ. The CDR3 is 15 amino acids. V lost 2 bases and J lost 0; bases outside the gene matches: 2.